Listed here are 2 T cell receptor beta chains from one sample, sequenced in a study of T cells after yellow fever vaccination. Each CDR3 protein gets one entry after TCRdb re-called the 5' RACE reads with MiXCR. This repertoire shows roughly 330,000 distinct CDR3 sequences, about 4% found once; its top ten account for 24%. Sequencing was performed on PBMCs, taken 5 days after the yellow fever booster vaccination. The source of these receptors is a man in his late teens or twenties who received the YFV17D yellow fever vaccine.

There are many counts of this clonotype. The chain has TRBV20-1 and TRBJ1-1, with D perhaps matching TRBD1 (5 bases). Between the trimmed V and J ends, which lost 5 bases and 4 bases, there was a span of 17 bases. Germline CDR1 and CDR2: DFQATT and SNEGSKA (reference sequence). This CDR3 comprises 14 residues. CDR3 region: CSAPRWGGTTEAFF. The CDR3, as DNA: TGCAGTGCTCCCCGGTGGGGGGGGACCACTGAAGCTTTCTTT.

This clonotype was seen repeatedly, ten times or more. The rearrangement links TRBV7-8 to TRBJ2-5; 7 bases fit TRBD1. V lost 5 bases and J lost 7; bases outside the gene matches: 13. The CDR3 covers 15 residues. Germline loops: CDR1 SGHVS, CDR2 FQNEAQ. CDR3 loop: CASSARAGGVGTQYF. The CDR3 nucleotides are TGTGCCAGCAGCGCTCGTGCAGGGGGAGTAGGGACCCAGTACTTC.